This entry lists 30 T cell receptor beta chains sequenced from one sample in a study of blood T cell repertoires in COVID-19. The method was immunoSEQ multiplex PCR; TCRdb's version includes in-frame clones alone and lacks a portion of them. The table has tens of thousands of clones, approximately 92% seen once; the top ten hold more than 40%. Sequenced material: peripheral blood. These receptors were taken from a woman aged 55-70 years with COVID-19, enrolled during active disease.

The V call is TRBV27, the J call TRBJ1-1; tentative D call: TRBD1 (6 bases). V lost 3 bases to trimming and J lost 7 bases, with 15 bases between them. The CDR3 has 14 residues. CDR1 and CDR2 from the germline V gene are MNHEY and SMNVEV (reference sequence). As DNA, the CDR3 is TGTGCCAGCAGTTTCGCAGGGGAGAACGGTGAAGCTTTCTTT. It encodes CASSFAGENGEAFF.

V gene TRBV27 combines with J gene TRBJ1-1, with 7 positions matching TRBD1. CDR3 length equals 15 residues. The trim removed 10 bases at V and 5 bases at J, leaving 16 bases unmatched. Germline assignment: CDR1 MNHEY and CDR2 SMNVEV (reference sequence). CDR3 nucleotides: TGTGCCACCTCTGCTCCGGGACAGAGGAGGACTGAAGCTTTCTTT. Its protein product is CATSAPGQRRTEAFF.

This sequence joins TRBV19 and TRBJ2-5; TRBD2 matches 11 bases. The CDR3 extends over 15 amino acids. Germline V gene lookup returns CDR1 LNHDA and CDR2 SQIVND (reference sequence). The ends lost 3 bases at V and 1 base at J; junction bases unmatched: 1. For the CDR3, the DNA is TGTGCCAGTAGTATTGGGACTAGCGGCCAAGAGACCCAGTACTTC. It is translated as CASSIGTSGQETQYF.

The V call is TRBV7-9, the J call TRBJ1-2; D perhaps matches TRBD1 (5 bases). CDR1 is SEHNR, CDR2 FQNEAQ, per germline (reference sequence). The CDR3 is 14 residues long. Trimming removed 5 bases from V and 4 bases from J, with 14 bases in between. Here the CDR3 reads CASSPKEGSYGYTF. In DNA form, the CDR3 reads TGTGCCAGCAGCCCGAAGGAGGGGAGCTATGGCTACACCTTC. The whole variable domain, remainder taken from reference TRBV7-9 and TRBJ1-2, is DTGVSQNPRHKITKRGQNVTFRCDPISEHNRLYWYRQTLGQGPEFLTYFQNEAQLEKSRLLSDRFSAERPKGSFSTLEIQRTEQGDSAMYLCASSPKEGSYGYTFGSGTRLTVV.

The gene calls are TRBV12-5 and TRBJ1-5; no reliable D call. CDR1 is LGHNT and CDR2 is FRNRAP in the germline V gene. The CDR3 contains 12 residues. V was pared by 2 bases and J by 4 bases, with 3 bases between. CDR3 nucleotide sequence: TGTGCTAGTGGTTTGCCAAATCAGCCCCAGCATTTT. Its protein is CASGLPNQPQHF.

The gene calls are TRBV6-6 and TRBJ1-3; D is uncertain. The germline gives CDR1 MNHNY, CDR2 SVGAGI (reference sequence). This CDR3 contains 16 residues. V shed 6 bases and J shed 8 bases, with 23 bases lying between them. The CDR3 DNA sequence: TGTGCCAGCAGCCCACCGCCGGTAGGACTTAAAGACACCATATATTTT. It encodes CASSPPPVGLKDTIYF.

The chain joins TRBV28 to TRBJ2-1; tentative D call: TRBD1 (5 bases). The CDR3 runs to 14 residues. The V end was cut by 7 bases, the J end by 2 bases, with 12 bases between. The V gene's germline CDR1 is MDHEN and CDR2 SYDVKM. CDR3 nucleotide sequence: TGTGCCAGCATGTTTGACAGTCCCTACAATGAGCAGTTCTTC. Translation gives CASMFDSPYNEQFF.

V usage is TRBV7-9 and J usage is TRBJ1-3; the match to TRBD1 covers 8 bases. Germline values: CDR1 SEHNR, CDR2 FQNEAQ (reference sequence). CDR3 size: 18 residues. After removal of 5 bases from V and 0 bases from J, the junction contained 12 bases not matched to a gene. In DNA form, the CDR3 reads TGTGCCAGCAGCCTGGGGCCTGGGCAGGGGGCCTCTGGAAACACCATATATTTT. Protein product: CASSLGPGQGASGNTIYF. The whole variable domain, remainder taken from reference TRBV7-9 and TRBJ1-3, is DTGVSQNPRHKITKRGQNVTFRCDPISEHNRLYWYRQTLGQGPEFLTYFQNEAQLEKSRLLSDRFSAERPKGSFSTLEIQRTEQGDSAMYLCASSLGPGQGASGNTIYFGEGSWLTVV.

This clone appeared once. This chain joins TRBV4-3 and TRBJ2-1; TRBD2 matches 11 bases. Germline V gene data show CDR1 as LGHNA and CDR2 as YSLEER. The V gene end was trimmed by 0 bases and the J gene end by 7 bases; junction bases not matched to a gene: 2. This CDR3 is 15 amino acids long. CDR3 DNA: TGCGCCAGCAGCCAAGAGCCTAGCGGGGGGAATGAGCAGTTCTTC. It specifies CASSQEPSGGNEQFF.

V gene TRBV4-3 combines with J gene TRBJ2-3, with 9 nucleotides matching TRBD2. The V gene end was trimmed by 0 bases and the J gene end by 1 base; junction bases not matched to a gene: 17. This CDR3 is built from 21 residues. Germline loops: CDR1 LGHNA, CDR2 YSLEER. The DNA of the CDR3 is TGCGCCAGCAGCCAAGATCTTGTCGGGGCGGGGGGGCCGGTAGGCACAGATACGCAGTATTTT. Translating it yields CASSQDLVGAGGPVGTDTQYF.

The rearrangement links TRBV2 to TRBJ1-6; 8 bases agree with TRBD1. V lost 6 bases to trimming and J lost 7 bases; unmatched junction nucleotides: 2. CDR1 is SNHLY and CDR2 is FYNNEI in the germline V gene. The CDR3 covers 13 residues. Written as DNA, the CDR3 is TGTGCCAGCAGGGGACAGGAAAATTCACCCCTCCACTTT. Protein sequence: CASRGQENSPLHF.

The gene calls are TRBV7-2 and TRBJ2-1; 14 nucleotides match TRBD2. CDR1 is SGHTA and CDR2 is FQGNSA in the germline V gene. This CDR3 is built from 20 residues. The trim removed 0 bases at V and 4 bases at J, leaving 11 bases unmatched. The CDR3 loop reads CASSLAPPGLAGAGYNEQFF. The CDR3 nucleotides read TGTGCCAGCAGCTTAGCGCCCCCGGGACTAGCGGGAGCGGGATACAATGAGCAGTTCTTC.

This rearrangement joins TRBV28 to TRBJ1-6, with 7 bases aligning to TRBD1. The V and J ends lost 4 bases and 6 bases, in that order; junction bases with no gene match: 12. The germline CDR1 and CDR2 sequences are MDHEN and SYDVKM. The CDR3 is 17 amino acids. CDR3 protein: CASSSTSRDSINSPLHF. CDR3 nucleotides: TGTGCCAGCAGTTCGACCTCCCGGGACAGCATTAATTCACCCCTCCACTTT.

CDR3 sequence: CASSFTDSSYEQYF. CDR3 in DNA: TGTGCCAGCAGTTTCACGGACAGCTCCTACGAGCAGTACTTC. The chain couples TRBV7-9 to TRBJ2-7; D may be TRBD1 (6 bases). Germline V gene lookup returns CDR1 SEHNR and CDR2 FQNEAQ (reference sequence). The CDR3 runs to 14 residues. V shed 6 bases and J shed 0 bases, with 12 bases lying between them. Full variable domain (missing parts from reference TRBV7-9 and TRBJ2-7): DTGVSQNPRHKITKRGQNVTFRCDPISEHNRLYWYRQTLGQGPEFLTYFQNEAQLEKSRLLSDRFSAERPKGSFSTLEIQRTEQGDSAMYLCASSFTDSSYEQYFGPGTRLTVT.

This clone has a handful of counts. The chain combines TRBV7-9 with TRBJ1-2, with TRBD1 identical over 8 bases. J was trimmed by 8 bases and V by 5 bases; bases with no gene match: 10. The CDR3 has 14 residues. In germline, CDR1 is SEHNR, CDR2 FQNEAQ (reference sequence). The CDR3 nucleotides read TGTGCCAGCAGCCCCCGGACAGGGTCGTTAGGCTACACCTTC. This encodes CASSPRTGSLGYTF.

The V gene is TRBV19, the J gene TRBJ1-2; no clear D. The CDR3 runs to 13 residues. The V gene's germline CDR1 is LNHDA and CDR2 SQIVND (reference sequence). Trimming left V 4 bases short and J 2 bases short, with 8 bases between. As DNA, the CDR3 is TGTGCCAGTAGTAAGACTCTAAACTATGGCTACACCTTC. Its protein product is CASSKTLNYGYTF.

The chain links TRBV12-3 or TRBV12-4 to TRBJ2-1; the D is unclear. The CDR3 is 12 amino acids. V lost 2 bases to trimming and J lost 3 bases, with 2 bases between them. The CDR3 is CASSLHYNEQFF. CDR3 sequence (DNA): TGTGCCAGCAGTTTACACTACAATGAGCAGTTCTTC.

The CDR3 bases are TGTGCCAGCAGCTTGGGACTAGCGGGTTACAATGAGCAGTTCTTC. Translated: CASSLGLAGYNEQFF. The chain links TRBV5-8 to TRBJ2-1; 10 nucleotides align to TRBD2. The V segment lost 0 bases and the J segment 4 bases; nucleotides outside the gene matches: 1. The length of the CDR3 is 15 residues. CDR1 and CDR2 (germline): SGHTS, YDEGEE.

The genes are TRBV5-4 and TRBJ2-7; D is possibly TRBD1 (6 bases). The length of the CDR3 is 16 residues. With 4 bases removed from V and 1 base from J, the gap between germline ends came to 18 bases. The germline CDR1 and CDR2 sequences are SGHNT and YYREEE (reference sequence). DNA for the CDR3: TGTGCCAGCAGCACCCCAATCGGACAGCAATCCTACGAGCAGTACTTC. Amino acids: CASSTPIGQQSYEQYF.

The count of this clone is one. The V gene is TRBV6-5, the J gene TRBJ1-5; 7 bases map to TRBD1. This CDR3 comprises 14 residues. Looked up from germline, CDR1 is MNHEY and CDR2 is SVGAGI. The junction had 4 bases not matched to a gene; V was cut back by 8 bases and J by 0 bases. The chain's CDR3 is CASAGQDSNQPQHF. For the CDR3, the DNA is TGTGCCAGCGCAGGACAGGATAGCAATCAGCCCCAGCATTTT.

This clone showed up just once. The chain employs TRBV28 and TRBJ2-1; 11 nucleotides match TRBD1. Germline loops: CDR1 MDHEN, CDR2 SYDVKM. CDR3 size: 18 residues. J gave up 4 bases and V 6 bases, and 14 bases lay outside the gene matches. Written as DNA, the CDR3 is TGTGCCAGCAGAGATCGTCCGGGACAGGGGGAAAGATACAATGAGCAGTTCTTC. It encodes CASRDRPGQGERYNEQFF.

The chain uses TRBV27 and TRBJ2-6; D is possibly TRBD1 (6 bases). V dropped 3 bases and J dropped 0 bases, with 15 bases sitting between them. The CDR3 extends over 18 amino acids. Germline CDR1 and CDR2: MNHEY and SMNVEV (reference sequence). The CDR3 nucleotides are TGTGCCAGCAGTTTGAATCCGGGACAACACTCTGGGGCCAACGTCCTGACTTTC. It codes for CASSLNPGQHSGANVLTF.

The V call is TRBV6-1, the J call TRBJ2-5; 9 bases fit TRBD2. V gave up 3 bases and J gave up 7 bases; unmatched junction bases: 9. Germline V CDR1 and CDR2: MNHNS, SASEGT. The CDR3 spans 15 residues. The CDR3 DNA reads TGTGCCAGCAGTGACCCCCGGGGCGGGAGGGCGACCCAGTACTTC. This gives the protein CASSDPRGGRATQYF.

This clone was picked up a small number of times. In the same sample, other DNA sequences code for this CDR3. The chain has TRBV6-2 or TRBV6-3 and TRBJ1-5; perhaps TRBD1 as D (6 bases). Trimming stripped 3 bases from V and 7 bases from J, with 10 bases between. This CDR3 has 13 amino acids. CDR1 is MNHEY and CDR2 is SVGEGT in the germline V gene. The CDR3 spells CASSYWGGQPQHF. CDR3 coding DNA: TGTGCCAGCAGTTATTGGGGGGGCCAGCCCCAGCATTTT.

This chain uses TRBV19 with TRBJ2-1, with 8 bases identical to TRBD2. Germline V gene sequence: CDR1 LNHDA, CDR2 SQIVND (reference sequence). The CDR3 runs 12 residues. The V gene end was trimmed by 4 bases and the J gene end by 8 bases; junction bases not matched to a gene: 1. CDR3: CASSTAGDEQFF. The CDR3 DNA reads TGTGCCAGTAGTACAGCGGGAGATGAGCAGTTCTTC.

For this clone: Mismatch with germline at one junction end may stem from a read error. Other DNA sequences in the sample encode the same CDR3. V is TRBV5-1 and J is TRBJ1-1; 8 nucleotides match TRBD1. Germline V gene sequence: CDR1 SGHRS, CDR2 YFSETQ. This CDR3 is 14 amino acids long. The DNA for the CDR3 is TGCGCCAGCAGTTTGGACAGGGCGAACACTGAAGCTTTCTTT. This sequence encodes CASSLDRANTEAFF.

The chain carries TRBV6-6 and TRBJ2-1; D may be TRBD1 (6 bases). The CDR3 sequence is 15 residues long. Trimming shortened V by 0 bases and J by 5 bases, and 11 bases separated the two germline ends. From germline, CDR1 is MNHNY and CDR2 SVGAGI (reference sequence). The CDR3 is CASSYSVQGHNEQFF. The DNA for the CDR3 is TGTGCCAGCAGTTACTCGGTACAGGGCCACAATGAGCAGTTCTTC.

This chain joins TRBV19 and TRBJ1-2; a possible D gene is TRBD1 (5 bases). The CDR3 length is 14 residues. Germline V lookup: CDR1 LNHDA, CDR2 SQIVND (reference sequence). V lost 5 bases, J lost 7 bases, and 17 bases lay in between. The CDR3 DNA is TGTGCCAGTAGTCGACGGGGGGAGCTGGGTGGCTACACCTTC. Amino acid sequence: CASSRRGELGGYTF.

The chain couples TRBV4-3 to TRBJ2-1; D is perhaps TRBD2 (5 bases). Germline values: CDR1 LGHNA, CDR2 YSLEER. The CDR3 extends over 17 amino acids. Trimming pared 1 base from V and 2 bases from J, leaving 15 bases between. CDR3 DNA: TGCGCCAGCAGCCAAGGGACTCCTCAATCAACCTACAATGAGCAGTTCTTC. Amino acids: CASSQGTPQSTYNEQFF.

The chain carries TRBV4-3 and TRBJ2-3; weak D call: TRBD2 (5 bases). Looked up from germline, CDR1 is LGHNA and CDR2 is YSLEER. Trimming stripped 1 base from V and 0 bases from J, with 11 bases between. This CDR3 contains 16 residues. The CDR3, as DNA: TGCGCCAGCAGCCAAGGGGCCTGGACTAGCACAGATACGCAGTATTTT. This sequence encodes CASSQGAWTSTDTQYF.